Shown below are 22 T cell receptor beta chains from a single sample sequenced in a study of T cell repertoires in cytomegalovirus infection. TCRdb independently ran MiXCR on the reads; one entry per CDR3 protein. The table shows 450,000 to 650,000 distinct CDR3 sequences, with more than 25% occurring only once. Source material: PBMCs. The source of these receptors is a human donor in good health (CMV status not recorded). Some clones in this sample may be carry-over from other donors' samples.

This clonotype was seen a few times. The chain recombines TRBV28 with TRBJ1-5; TRBD1 is a possible D gene (6 bases). The CDR3 has 15 residues. CDR1 is MDHEN, CDR2 SYDVKM, per germline. Deletions cut 4 bases from V and 5 bases from J, with 15 bases between. The CDR3 nucleotides are TGTGCCAGCAGTTACGGCGTCAGGGGAGATCAGCCCCAGCATTTT. As protein: CASSYGVRGDQPQHF.

This chain uses TRBV5-1 with TRBJ2-1, with D perhaps TRBD1 (5 bases). From germline, CDR1 is SGHRS and CDR2 YFSETQ. Trimming cost V 3 bases and J 4 bases, with 14 bases left between them. The CDR3 length is 15 residues. The CDR3 nucleotides read TGCGCCAGCAGCTCGGTTTGGACACCATACAATGAGCAGTTCTTC. Amino acid sequence: CASSSVWTPYNEQFF.

The chain carries TRBV6-2 or TRBV6-3 and TRBJ2-1; 12 bases are shared with TRBD2. Germline trimming cut 2 bases from V and 9 bases from J; bases unmatched to any gene: 11. CDR3 size: 17 residues. Germline assignment: CDR1 MNHEY and CDR2 SVGEGT. CDR3 sequence reads: CASSYSLWASGRGEQFF. Written as DNA, the CDR3 is TGTGCCAGCAGTTACAGCTTGTGGGCTAGCGGGAGGGGTGAGCAGTTCTTC.

This clonotype occurred many times. The rearrangement joins TRBV12-3 or TRBV12-4 to TRBJ2-2; no clear D. The CDR3 has 16 residues. Trimming left V 1 base short and J 2 bases short, with 11 bases between. CDR3 amino acids: CASSLGWRSNTGELFF. The CDR3 nucleotides are TGTGCCAGCAGTTTAGGTTGGCGGAGTAACACCGGGGAGCTGTTTTTT.

In its sample, this clonotype was seen a few times. This chain links TRBV12-5 with TRBJ2-1; 7 nucleotides align to TRBD2. Germline CDR1 is LGHNT and CDR2 is FRNRAP. CDR3 length: 12 amino acids. The V gene end was trimmed by 8 bases and the J gene end by 9 bases; junction bases not matched to a gene: 7. This CDR3 is CASNGGSGEQFF. The DNA of the CDR3 is TGTGCTAGTAACGGGGGGTCAGGTGAGCAGTTCTTC.

This clonotype occurred many times. The chain employs TRBV7-2 and TRBJ2-1; 13 bases align to TRBD2. J gave up 9 bases and V 4 bases, and 6 bases lay outside the gene matches. Germline CDR1 and CDR2: SGHTA and FQGNSA. CDR3 size: 15 residues. The CDR3 DNA is TGTGCCAGCAGCTACCGGACTAGCGGGAGTGGTGAGCAGTTCTTC. Protein: CASSYRTSGSGEQFF.

The J gene is TRBJ2-5, the V gene TRBV30, with D unclear. The germline gives CDR1 GTSNPN, CDR2 SVGIG (reference sequence). The CDR3 contains 12 residues. V lost 3 bases to trimming and J lost 7 bases, with 12 bases between them. CDR3 bases: TGTGCCTGGAGGGGTCTCAGCTGGACCCAGTACTTC. The encoded protein is CAWRGLSWTQYF.

The chain couples TRBV6-5 to TRBJ2-7, with 8 bases identical to TRBD2. V gave up 0 bases and J gave up 4 bases; unmatched junction bases: 11. This CDR3 region has 17 residues. The germline V gene encodes CDR1 MNHEY and CDR2 SVGAGI. CDR3 protein: CASSYSIPTTSAYEQYF. The DNA of the CDR3 is TGTGCCAGCAGTTACTCGATTCCTACGACTAGCGCGTACGAGCAGTACTTC.

The chain is built from TRBV6-2 or TRBV6-3 and TRBJ2-4; 10 bases line up with TRBD2. The CDR3 runs to 15 residues. V lost 2 bases and J lost 5; bases outside the gene matches: 3. The germline gives CDR1 MNHEY, CDR2 SVGEGT. The CDR3 is CASSYPSGRENIQYF. Here the CDR3 DNA reads TGTGCCAGCAGTTACCCTAGCGGGAGAGAAAACATTCAGTACTTC.

The chain has TRBV2 and TRBJ2-3, with 15 bases fitting TRBD2. Unmatched junction bases numbered 4, after V lost 1 base and J lost 2 bases. CDR1 and CDR2 (germline): SNHLY, FYNNEI. The CDR3 totals 18 residues. The CDR3 is CASSEGTSGRASTDTQYF. For the CDR3, the DNA is TGTGCCAGCAGTGAAGGGACTAGCGGGAGGGCCTCCACAGATACGCAGTATTTT.

In its sample, this clonotype was seen many times. The chain joins TRBV7-2 to TRBJ2-5, with 8 bases aligning to TRBD2. The CDR3 covers 14 residues. Germline CDR1 reads SGHTA; CDR2 reads FQGNSA. V lost 8 bases to trimming and J lost 5 bases; unmatched junction nucleotides: 10. The CDR3 nucleotides read TGTGCCAGCGGGCGAAGCGGGAGATGGGAGACCCAGTACTTC. It encodes CASGRSGRWETQYF.

This clonotype was recorded a few times. This chain uses TRBV7-8 with TRBJ1-5, with D uncertain. Germline CDR1 reads SGHVS; CDR2 reads FQNEAQ. V lost 5 bases, J lost 7 bases, and 9 bases lay in between. The CDR3 totals 12 residues. The DNA for the CDR3 is TGTGCCAGCAGCCCCAGCTTACAGCCCCAGCATTTT. Translating gives CASSPSLQPQHF.

This clonotype was detected only once. This sequence joins TRBV20-1 and TRBJ1-1; 9 positions agree with TRBD1. Germline CDR1 reads DFQATT; CDR2 reads SNEGSKA (reference sequence). This CDR3 region has 14 residues. J was trimmed by 6 bases and V by 3 bases; bases with no gene match: 8. The CDR3 reads CSASPGQGSSEAFF. CDR3 nucleotides: TGCAGTGCTAGTCCCGGACAGGGGAGCTCTGAAGCTTTCTTT.

This clonotype occurred many times. This sequence joins TRBV7-2 and TRBJ2-5; 12 bases map to TRBD2. This CDR3 contains 19 residues. Germline loops: CDR1 SGHTA, CDR2 FQGNSA. V gave up 0 bases and J gave up 2 bases; unmatched junction bases: 10. The CDR3 DNA reads TGTGCCAGCAGCTTAGCGGCTAGCGGGAGGGCCGGCTATCAAGAGACCCAGTACTTC. Amino acids: CASSLAASGRAGYQETQYF.

The chain couples TRBV6-2 or TRBV6-3 to TRBJ2-3; 8 bases align to TRBD2. CDR1 MNHEY and CDR2 SVGEGT come from the germline V gene. V dropped 0 bases and J dropped 5; count of bases not matched to a gene: 4. The CDR3 runs 15 residues. CDR3 residues: CASSYSTAGVDTQYF. CDR3 in DNA: TGTGCCAGCAGTTACTCAACAGCGGGAGTAGATACGCAGTATTTT.

This clonotype was detected ten times or more. Here the CDR3 reads CASSYSTYNEQFF. CDR3 coding DNA: TGTGCCAGCAGTTACTCGACGTACAATGAGCAGTTCTTC. V gene TRBV6-6 combines with J gene TRBJ2-1; D call uncertain. CDR1 is MNHNY, CDR2 SVGAGI, per germline (reference sequence). Trimming removed 0 bases from V and 4 bases from J, with 4 bases in between. CDR3 size: 13 residues.

A single count supports this clonotype. The chain combines TRBV7-2 with TRBJ2-3, with 10 bases matching TRBD2. The trim removed 7 bases at V and 1 base at J, leaving 8 bases unmatched. This CDR3 contains 16 residues. CDR1 is SGHTA and CDR2 is FQGNSA in the germline V gene. The CDR3 nucleotides are TGTGCCAGCACTACCAGAGCGGGAGGGGGCACAGATACGCAGTATTTT. Protein sequence: CASTTRAGGGTDTQYF.

This clonotype showed up many times. The CDR3 DNA reads TGTGCCAGCAGCCCCTCAAGGGGGAAGACCCAGTACTTC. Translation: CASSPSRGKTQYF. V gene TRBV7-2 combines with J gene TRBJ2-5; a weak D match, TRBD1 (6 bases). V was shortened by 5 bases and J by 6 bases, with 13 bases between the two germline ends. CDR3 length: 13 residues. The V gene's germline CDR1 is SGHTA and CDR2 FQGNSA.

The sample holds a few counts of this clonotype. J is TRBJ2-3 and V is TRBV5-8; 8 bases agree with TRBD1. This CDR3 spans 14 amino acids. Trimming cost V 4 bases and J 3 bases; bases outside gene matches: 4. Germline CDR1 is SGHTS and CDR2 is YDEGEE. CDR3 region: CASSRTGTTDTQYF. CDR3 sequence (DNA): TGTGCCAGCAGCCGGACAGGGACTACAGATACGCAGTATTTT.

This clonotype was observed a few times. The chain uses TRBV28 and TRBJ2-1; 11 nucleotides line up with TRBD2. The CDR3 spans 15 residues. The junction had 7 bases not matched to a gene; V was cut back by 8 bases and J by 4 bases. The germline V gene encodes CDR1 MDHEN and CDR2 SYDVKM. CDR3 DNA sequence: TGTGCCAGCGGCGCCGGGACTAGCGGTTACAATGAGCAGTTCTTC. Its protein product is CASGAGTSGYNEQFF.

As for this clonotype: Just one base apart from a much larger clone, this may be a read error. The chain joins TRBV7-2 to TRBJ1-2, with D tentatively TRBD1 (5 bases). The V end lost 4 bases, the J end lost 6 bases, and 15 bases lay between the germline ends. Germline CDR1 reads SGHTA; CDR2 reads FQGNSA. The CDR3 has 14 residues. The chain's CDR3 is CASSSSPGTDGYTF. In DNA form, the CDR3 reads TGTGCCAGCAGCTCAAGTCCGGGGACGGATGGCTACACCTTC.

In its sample, this clonotype was seen a few times. The chain uses TRBV7-8 and TRBJ2-7; 8 nucleotides match TRBD1. Germline V gives CDR1 SGHVS, CDR2 FQNEAQ. V trimming: 4 bases; J trimming: 2 bases; junction bases outside the gene matches: 4. The CDR3 runs 14 residues. CDR3 DNA sequence: TGTGCCAGCAGCTCAGGGACAGGTGCCTACGAGCAGTACGTC. The encoded protein is CASSSGTGAYEQYV.